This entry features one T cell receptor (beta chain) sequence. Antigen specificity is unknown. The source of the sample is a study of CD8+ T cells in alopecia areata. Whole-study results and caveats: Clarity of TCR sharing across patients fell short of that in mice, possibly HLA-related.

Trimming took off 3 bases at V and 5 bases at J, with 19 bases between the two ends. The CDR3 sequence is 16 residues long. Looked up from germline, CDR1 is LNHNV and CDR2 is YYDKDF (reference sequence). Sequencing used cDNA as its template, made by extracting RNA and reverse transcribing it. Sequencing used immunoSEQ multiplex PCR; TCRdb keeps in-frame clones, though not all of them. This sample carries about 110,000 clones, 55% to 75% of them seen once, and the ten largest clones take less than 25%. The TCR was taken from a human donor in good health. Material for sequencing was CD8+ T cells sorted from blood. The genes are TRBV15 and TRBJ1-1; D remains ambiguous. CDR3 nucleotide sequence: TGTGCCACCAGCAGGGACCTTGGGAGGGCGGGTACTGAAGCTTTCTTT. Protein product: CATSRDLGRAGTEAFF.